Shown below are 21 T cell receptor beta chains from a single sample sequenced in a study of blood T cell repertoires in COVID-19. The data were produced by immunoSEQ multiplex PCR, yet TCRdb's version contains in-frame clones alone and is incomplete. The data contain about 16,000 clones, around 88% of them seen just once; the ten biggest clones take up roughly an eighth. The sequenced sample was peripheral blood. Every receptor here comes from a human donor in a cohort sampled during active COVID-19.

The V gene is TRBV19, the J gene TRBJ1-1, with D perhaps TRBD1 (6 bases). Per germline, CDR1 LNHDA and CDR2 SQIVND (reference sequence). The CDR3 contains 19 residues. Deletions cut 7 bases from V and 0 bases from J, with 27 bases between. The CDR3 DNA reads TGTGCCAGTACCCCATTTTCAGGGTTGGGGGCCCATATGAACACTGAAGCTTTCTTT. Amino acids: CASTPFSGLGAHMNTEAFF.

The chain carries TRBV3-1 (or the pseudogene TRBV3-2) and TRBJ2-3; D unresolved. Germline V CDR1 and CDR2: LGHDT, YNNKEL (reference sequence). The CDR3 consists of 17 residues. The ends were cut back, 3 bases at V and 2 bases at J, with 18 bases in the middle. Here the CDR3 DNA reads TGTGCCAGCAGCCAGATCCCCGAGGCGATATACACAGATACGCAGTATTTT. It encodes CASSQIPEAIYTDTQYF.

V usage is TRBV30 and J usage is TRBJ2-3; perhaps TRBD2 as D (5 bases). Trimming removed 4 bases from V and 2 bases from J, with 10 bases in between. This CDR3 has 13 residues. Looked up from germline, CDR1 is GTSNPN and CDR2 is SVGIG (reference sequence). The CDR3 sequence: CAWIGAATDTQYF. CDR3 bases: TGTGCCTGGATAGGAGCGGCCACAGATACGCAGTATTTT.

This sequence joins TRBV14 and TRBJ2-7, with a weak D call TRBD1 (6 bases). This CDR3 spans 14 amino acids. CDR1 and CDR2 (germline): SGHDN, FVKESK. V was pared by 1 base and J by 2 bases, with 9 bases between. CDR3 nucleotides: TGTGCCAGCAGCCAAGTGTCAGGGGCCTACGAGCAGTACTTC. Translating it yields CASSQVSGAYEQYF.

The genes are TRBV3-1 (or the pseudogene TRBV3-2) and TRBJ2-1, with TRBD2 matching 10 bases. This CDR3 has 15 residues. Germline CDR1 LGHDT, CDR2 YNNKEL (reference sequence). V gave up 5 bases and J gave up 5 bases; unmatched junction bases: 6. The CDR3 DNA sequence: TGTGCCAGCAGCTATCAGCGGGGGGGTAACAATGAGCAGTTCTTC. Its protein is CASSYQRGGNNEQFF.

The rearrangement uses TRBV13 and TRBJ2-5; 9 bases are shared with TRBD1. This CDR3 spans 14 amino acids. In germline, CDR1 is PRHDT, CDR2 FYEKMQ (reference sequence). Trimming removed 2 bases from V and 5 bases from J; junction bases left unmatched: 3. The DNA for the CDR3 is TGTGCCAGCAGCTTAATTGGACAGGGGGAGACCCAGTACTTC. Protein sequence: CASSLIGQGETQYF.

The gene calls are TRBV16 and TRBJ2-7, with TRBD1 identical over 8 bases. J was trimmed by 1 base and V by 0 bases; bases with no gene match: 11. The germline V gene encodes CDR1 KGHSY and CDR2 FQNENV. The CDR3 runs 18 residues. CDR3 sequence: CASSQSKTQGALSYEQYF. The CDR3 nucleotides are TGTGCCAGCAGCCAATCTAAGACCCAGGGGGCTTTATCCTACGAGCAGTACTTC. Together with reference TRBV16 and TRBJ2-7, the CDR3 gives the full variable domain: GEEVAQTPKHLVRGEGQKAKLYCAPIKGHSYVFWYQQVLKNEFKFLISFQNENVFDETGMPKERFSAKCLPNSPCSLEIQATKLEDSAVYFCASSQSKTQGALSYEQYFGPGTRLTVT.

The V and J genes are TRBV19 and TRBJ1-1, with a weak D call TRBD1 (6 bases). Trimming stripped 7 bases from V and 1 base from J, with 16 bases between. Germline lookup yields CDR1 LNHDA and CDR2 SQIVND (reference sequence). CDR3 size: 15 residues. CDR3 DNA sequence: TGTGCCAGTACTCCCCAGGGGCTTCCGAACACTGAAGCTTTCTTT. Translating it yields CASTPQGLPNTEAFF.

This chain connects TRBV3-1 (or the pseudogene TRBV3-2) to TRBJ2-5; weak D call: TRBD1 (5 bases). This CDR3 is 14 amino acids long. The V and J ends lost 0 bases and 5 bases respectively, with 10 bases between them. Germline values: CDR1 LGHDT, CDR2 YNNKEL (reference sequence). In DNA, the CDR3 is TGTGCCAGCAGCCAAGAGGGGCGTGGGGAGACCCAGTACTTC. The encoded protein is CASSQEGRGETQYF.

The chain employs TRBV3-1 (or the pseudogene TRBV3-2) and TRBJ2-5; 11 bases align to TRBD1. J gave up 2 bases and V 4 bases, and 3 bases lay outside the gene matches. This CDR3 has 15 amino acids. The germline gives CDR1 LGHDT, CDR2 YNNKEL (reference sequence). The CDR3 loop reads CASSLGDRGQETQYF. The CDR3 DNA reads TGTGCCAGCAGCCTCGGGGACAGGGGGCAAGAGACCCAGTACTTC.

This clone has only one observation. The chain recombines TRBV19 with TRBJ2-1; 8 bases are a match to TRBD2. After removal of 5 bases from V and 8 bases from J, the junction contained 14 bases not matched to a gene. Germline CDR1 and CDR2: LNHDA and SQIVND (reference sequence). This CDR3 has 16 amino acids. The CDR3 is CASSLVSGGSPHEQFF. The CDR3 DNA follows: TGTGCCAGTAGTTTAGTAAGCGGGGGATCACCTCATGAGCAGTTCTTC.

V usage is TRBV2 and J usage is TRBJ1-2; the match to TRBD1 covers 8 bases. The V and J ends lost 4 bases and 7 bases, in that order; junction bases with no gene match: 5. CDR3 length equals 13 residues. CDR1 SNHLY and CDR2 FYNNEI come from the germline V gene. The CDR3 region has the DNA TGTGCCAGCAGTGCCGGGACAGGTCCTGGCTACACCTTC. Translation gives CASSAGTGPGYTF.

The rearrangement uses TRBV6-5 and TRBJ1-1, with 9 positions matching TRBD1. CDR1 and CDR2 (germline): MNHEY, SVGAGI. The CDR3 length is 14 residues. V lost 6 bases, J lost 4 bases, and 6 bases stayed unmatched. CDR3 sequence: CASRKTGGVTEAFF. The CDR3 bases are TGTGCCAGCAGGAAGACAGGGGGAGTCACTGAAGCTTTCTTT.

The J gene is TRBJ2-7, the V gene TRBV19, with D possibly matching TRBD1 (5 bases). The germline V gene has CDR1 LNHDA and CDR2 SQIVND (reference sequence). The V gene lost 4 bases and the J gene lost 5 bases, with 9 bases spanning the gap. This CDR3 contains 12 residues. CDR3 region: CASSTTGNEQYF. The CDR3 DNA sequence: TGTGCCAGTAGTACAACAGGTAACGAGCAGTACTTC.

The chain employs TRBV7-2 and TRBJ1-5, with 7 bases aligning to TRBD1. CDR1 and CDR2 (germline): SGHTA, FQGNSA. V lost 5 bases and J lost 5; bases outside the gene matches: 6. The CDR3 totals 14 residues. The CDR3 nucleotides are TGTGCCAGCAGCACCCGACAGGGAGATCAGCCCCAGCATTTT. It codes for CASSTRQGDQPQHF.

This rearrangement joins TRBV5-1 to TRBJ2-7; 16 bases agree with TRBD2. V lost 4 bases to trimming and J lost 1 base; unmatched junction nucleotides: 8. Germline V gene sequence: CDR1 SGHRS, CDR2 YFSETQ. This CDR3 contains 18 residues. The CDR3, as DNA: TGCGCCAGCAGCCGGGGACTAGCGGGGGGGCCCGCATCCTACGAGCAGTACTTC. Amino acid sequence: CASSRGLAGGPASYEQYF.

This rearrangement joins TRBV5-1 to TRBJ1-1; no definite D call. The V gene lost 4 bases and the J gene lost 5 bases, with 15 bases spanning the gap. The CDR3 spans 14 residues. The germline V gene has CDR1 SGHRS and CDR2 YFSETQ. CDR3 sequence (DNA): TGCGCCAGCAGCAGGGAGGGCGATTTAACTGAAGCTTTCTTT. This encodes CASSREGDLTEAFF. The full variable domain, in which reference TRBV5-1 and TRBJ1-1 provide the parts outside the CDR3, is KAGVTQTPRYLIKTRGQQVTLSCSPISGHRSVSWYQQTPGQGLQFLFEYFSETQRNKGNFPGRFSGRQFSNSRSEMNVSTLELGDSALYLCASSREGDLTEAFFGQGTRLTVV.

The chain joins TRBV2 to TRBJ1-4, with 10 bases matching TRBD1. Germline V gives CDR1 SNHLY, CDR2 FYNNEI. This CDR3 contains 14 residues. V lost 1 base to trimming and J lost 7 bases; unmatched junction nucleotides: 0. CDR3 nucleotide sequence: TGTGCCAGCAGTGAAGGGACAGGGGGTGAAAAACTGTTTTTT. The encoded protein is CASSEGTGGEKLFF.

This clone was seen more than once but under ten times. The genes are TRBV9 and TRBJ2-2, with D perhaps TRBD1 (5 bases). The CDR3 length is 15 residues. The V gene lost 0 bases and the J gene lost 1 base, with 7 bases spanning the gap. Germline loops: CDR1 SGDLS, CDR2 YYNGEE. CDR3 in DNA: TGTGCCAGCAGCGTAGTAGGGGAGAACACCGGGGAGCTGTTTTTT. It is translated as CASSVVGENTGELFF.

This rearrangement joins TRBV16 to TRBJ1-2; no clear D gene. This CDR3 has 16 residues. From germline, CDR1 is KGHSY and CDR2 FQNENV. Deletions cut 2 bases from V and 1 base from J, with 14 bases between. Here the CDR3 reads CASSQTRVNLNYGYTF. CDR3 in DNA: TGTGCCAGCAGCCAAACTCGAGTAAACCTTAACTATGGCTACACCTTC.

This CDR3 is CASNRVNTGELFF. DNA of the CDR3: TGCGCCAGCAACAGGGTGAACACCGGGGAGCTGTTTTTT. The chain joins TRBV5-1 to TRBJ2-2, with D possibly matching TRBD1 (6 bases). CDR3 length: 13 amino acids. Looked up from germline, CDR1 is SGHRS and CDR2 is YFSETQ. V was shortened by 6 bases and J by 1 base, with 7 bases between the two germline ends.